This T cell receptor beta chain was recovered during a study of cytomegalovirus exposure and HLA in healthy donors. Researchers ran the PCR with 60 Vbeta and 13 Jbeta primers. Sequencing used immunoSEQ multiplex PCR; TCRdb keeps in-frame clones, though not all of them. The data include 50,000 to 60,000 clones; the top ten clones carry approximately 4.3%. Overall study results and limits: Specificity of a few CMV-associated chains for CMV antigens was verified in vitro. A prior analysis recorded that most TCR beta V segments were productive about 90% or about 30% of the time.

About this clone: The antigen remains undetermined.

The CDR3 has 13 amino acids. The ends were cut back, 0 bases at V and 2 bases at J, with 5 bases in the middle. Germline CDR1 and CDR2: LGHNA and YNFKEQ. Sequencing was done on a sample of PBMCs. The receptor comes from a male donor in good health and CMV-seronegative. The V call is TRBV4-2, the J call TRBJ2-7; D not resolved. This CDR3 is CASSQDITYEQYF. CDR3 in DNA: TGTGCCAGCAGCCAAGACATCACCTACGAGCAGTACTTC.